The source of this T cell receptor beta chain is a study of blood T cell repertoires in COVID-19 (dated by TCRdb to between 2020 and 2021). For the study in its entirety: The collaborator samples originated in the United States, Italy and Spain and spanned the acute and convalescent phases of COVID-19. The material from the prospective study consisted of cDNA or gDNA derived from T cells, B-cell-depleted T cells, or PBMCs. The dataset comprised deeply sampled blood TCRbeta repertoires from subjects exposed to, actively infected with, or recovered from COVID-19. The repertoires were made available in a free public database intended to serve as a resource for research on the immune response to SARS-CoV-2. Samples came from the ongoing ImmuneRACE study (first 160 participants) plus 1,254 subjects from 6 global collaborators. The sample metadata nearly always contained a de-identified subject ID, COVID-19 status, age in years and sex. Where available, HLA class I and class II types were obtained from metadata supplied by the sample provider rather than from assay-based typing.

The CDR3 measures 15 amino acids from cysteine to phenylalanine. Only the CDR3 DNA is retained, 45 bases long and in frame from the first base. Germline trimming amounts to 1 base on V and 3 bases on J, with 6 as the count of junction bases outside the gene matches. Taken from the germline V gene, the CDR1 and CDR2 loops are SGHDT and YYEEEE. In Seattle, one collaborating source enrolled patients while the infection was active and tracked those patients longitudinally over the course of disease. The collaborating institutions used their own protocols to collect whole blood in K2EDTA tubes. Collaborator samples were shipped for TCRbeta analysis as frozen whole blood, isolated PBMCs, or DNA extracted from either sample type. What the authors observed across the whole study: The quantity of clinical and demographic metadata differed by source and by participant and was supplied without curation.

Concerning this clone: What this receptor recognizes is not known. Per-base quality was not reported, and no clone a single base away is much larger than it.

The immunoSEQ Assay, a bias-controlled multiplex PCR, was used to amplify TCRbeta CDR3 regions from genomic DNA. On the study's bioinformatics: The number of nucleated cells in each sample was estimated by amplification of reference gene primers within the assay. Sequence reads were collapsed and filtered to measure the absolute abundance of every unique TCRbeta CDR3 rearrangement. For each sample, productive Simpson clonality was calculated as the square root of Simpson's diversity index across productive rearrangements. TCRdb took over this immuneACCESS table, retaining in-frame rearrangements with V and J assigned. Such tables are incomplete; in checked studies, under half of the missing clones stem from an unresolved V gene, and the remainder is unexplained. V, J and clone size are those of that table, while D and trimming were read from the DNA. The sample profile shows roughly 200,000 clones; more than 80% of them were found once. Roughly 9.6% of the sample belongs to the ten largest clones.

This receptor was taken from a woman in her thirties or forties with COVID-19, enrolled during active disease. Rearrangement joined TRBV5-6 to TRBJ2-5, with 7 bases in between that match TRBD2. Material for sequencing was peripheral blood. CDR3 sequence: CASSLLGGAKETQYF. The nucleotide sequence reads as follows: TGTGCCAGCAGCTTGTTGGGAGGGGCCAAAGAGACCCAGTACTTC. Beyond the CDR3, the reference TRBV5-6 and TRBJ2-5 genes provide the residues; the full variable domain reads: DAGVTQSPTHLIKTRGQQVTLRCSPKSGHDTVSWYQQALGQGPQFIFQYYEEEERQRGNFPDRFSGHQFPNYSSELNVNALLLGDSALYLCASSLLGGAKETQYFGPGTRLLVL.